The clone carrying this TCR beta chain occurred many times. This record comes from a study of neurological immune-mediated disorders. CDR3 length equals 13 residues. Per the germline V gene, CDR1 is KGHSH and CDR2 is LQKENI. V lost 2 bases and J lost 11, with 13 bases in between. TCRdb itself ran the 5' RACE reads through MiXCR, one entry per CDR3 protein. The data contain 19,000 or so distinct CDR3 sequences, approximately 14% of them singletons. The TCR originated in a woman aged 60-70 years with HTLV-1-associated myelopathy (HAM/TSP). The chain carries TRBV18 and TRBJ1-5; perhaps TRBD1 as D (5 bases). Sequencing input: CD4+ T cells from blood. The CDR3 nucleotides read TGTGCCAGCTCACCAGAGAGCAGGGTGTCCCAGCATTTT. Amino acid sequence: CASSPESRVSQHF.